This T cell receptor (beta chain) comes out of a study of technical replicates of blood from a few donors. Clones were sequenced by immunoSEQ multiplex PCR, and TCRdb holds only the in-frame ones, with some missing. This table has about 60,000 clones, roughly 89% appearing once. Germline assignment: CDR1 GTSNPN and CDR2 SVGIG (reference sequence). The J segment lost 6 bases and the V segment lost 0 bases, leaving 9 bases of the junction unmatched. The CDR3 runs to 15 residues. The sequence derives from a human donor in good health. Some clones in this sample may be carry-over from other donors' samples. The specimen sequenced was PBMCs. The chain has TRBV30 and TRBJ2-3; 7 bases agree with TRBD2. The CDR3 region is CAWSVSAGARDTQYF. The CDR3 DNA follows: TGTGCCTGGAGTGTATCTGCGGGAGCTAGGGATACGCAGTATTTT.